This T cell receptor beta chain was sequenced during a study of PD-1 blockade in classical Hodgkin lymphoma. The CDR3 extends over 14 amino acids. V was cut by 6 bases and J by 2 bases, with 13 bases left in between. Germline V gives CDR1 MDHEN, CDR2 SYDVKM. Each patient experienced a relapse that followed autologous stem cell transplantation, and brentuximab vedotin exposure varied. The data were produced by immunoSEQ multiplex PCR, yet TCRdb's version contains in-frame clones alone and is incomplete. The sample has about 58,000 clones, roughly 90% seen once. This specimen consisted of peripheral blood mononuclear cells (PBMCs), obtained before the second cycle of nivolumab. The chain combines TRBV28 with TRBJ1-1; the D gene is possibly TRBD1 (6 bases). This receptor was identified in a human donor with classical Hodgkin lymphoma. Here the CDR3 DNA reads TGTGCCAGCAGCACGAGGGGGTTCAACACTGAAGCTTTCTTT. This codes for CASSTRGFNTEAFF.